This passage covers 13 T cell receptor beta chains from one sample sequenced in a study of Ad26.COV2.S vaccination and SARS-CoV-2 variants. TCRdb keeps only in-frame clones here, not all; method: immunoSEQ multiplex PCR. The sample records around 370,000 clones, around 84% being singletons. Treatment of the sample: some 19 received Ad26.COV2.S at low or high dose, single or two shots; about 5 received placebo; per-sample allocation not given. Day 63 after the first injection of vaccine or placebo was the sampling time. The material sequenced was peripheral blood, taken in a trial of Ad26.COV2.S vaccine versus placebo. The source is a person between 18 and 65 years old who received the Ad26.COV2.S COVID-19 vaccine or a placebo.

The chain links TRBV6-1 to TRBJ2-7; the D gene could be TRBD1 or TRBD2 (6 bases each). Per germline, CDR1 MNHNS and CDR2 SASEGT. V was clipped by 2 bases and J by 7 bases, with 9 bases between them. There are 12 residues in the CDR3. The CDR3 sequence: CASSERGEEQYF. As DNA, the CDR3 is TGTGCCAGCAGTGAAAGGGGGGAGGAGCAGTACTTC.

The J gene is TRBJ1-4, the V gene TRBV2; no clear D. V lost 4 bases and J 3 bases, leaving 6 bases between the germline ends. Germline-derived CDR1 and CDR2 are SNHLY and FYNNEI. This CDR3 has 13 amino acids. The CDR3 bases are TGTGCCAGCAGTGTTCACCCTAATGAAAAACTGTTTTTT. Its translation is CASSVHPNEKLFF. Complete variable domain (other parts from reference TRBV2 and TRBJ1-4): EPEVTQTPSHQVTQMGQEVILRCVPISNHLYFYWYRQILGQKVEFLVSFYNNEISEKSEIFDDQFSVERPDGSNFTLKIRSTKLEDSAMYFCASSVHPNEKLFFGSGTQLSVL.

Written as DNA, the CDR3 is TGCGCCAGCAGCCAAGCCGGCAGCGTCAACAATGAGCAGTTCTTC. The encoded protein is CASSQAGSVNNEQFF. The chain is built from TRBV4-3 and TRBJ2-1; D is uncertain. Germline CDR1 reads LGHNA; CDR2 reads YSLEER. Between the trimmed V and J ends, which lost 1 base and 5 bases, there was a span of 12 bases. The CDR3 runs to 15 residues.

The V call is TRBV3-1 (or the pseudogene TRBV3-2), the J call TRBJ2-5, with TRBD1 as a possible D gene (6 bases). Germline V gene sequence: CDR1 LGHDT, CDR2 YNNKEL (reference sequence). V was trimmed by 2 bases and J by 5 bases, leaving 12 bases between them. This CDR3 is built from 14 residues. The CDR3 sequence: CASSQLPGVETQYF. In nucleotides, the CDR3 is TGTGCCAGCAGCCAACTTCCAGGGGTGGAGACCCAGTACTTC.

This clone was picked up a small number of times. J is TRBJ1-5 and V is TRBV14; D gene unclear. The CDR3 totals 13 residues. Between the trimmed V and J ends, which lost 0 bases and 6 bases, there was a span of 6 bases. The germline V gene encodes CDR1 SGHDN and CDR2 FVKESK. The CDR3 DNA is TGTGCCAGCAGCCAAGACGAGCGTCAGCCCCAGCATTTT. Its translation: CASSQDERQPQHF.

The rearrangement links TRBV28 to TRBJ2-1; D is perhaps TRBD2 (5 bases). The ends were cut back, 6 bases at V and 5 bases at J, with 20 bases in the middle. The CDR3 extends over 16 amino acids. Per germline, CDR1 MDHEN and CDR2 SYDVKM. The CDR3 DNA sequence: TGTGCCAGCAGCCCGGGATATCTGGACGGGCACAATGAGCAGTTCTTC. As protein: CASSPGYLDGHNEQFF.

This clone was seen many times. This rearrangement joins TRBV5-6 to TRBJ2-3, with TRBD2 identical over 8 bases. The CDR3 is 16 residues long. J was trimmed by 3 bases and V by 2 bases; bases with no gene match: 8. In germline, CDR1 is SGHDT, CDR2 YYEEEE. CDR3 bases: TGTGCCAGCAGCTTAGTACTCAGCGGGAGAACAGATACGCAGTATTTT. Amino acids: CASSLVLSGRTDTQYF.

The CDR3 nucleotides are TGTGCCAGCAGCCCTATAGCGGGAGGTTATACCGGGGAGCTGTTTTTT. As protein: CASSPIAGGYTGELFF. The gene calls are TRBV5-4 and TRBJ2-2, with 10 bases aligning to TRBD2. J was trimmed by 5 bases and V by 4 bases; bases with no gene match: 8. The CDR3 has 16 residues. Germline CDR1 is SGHNT and CDR2 is YYREEE (reference sequence).

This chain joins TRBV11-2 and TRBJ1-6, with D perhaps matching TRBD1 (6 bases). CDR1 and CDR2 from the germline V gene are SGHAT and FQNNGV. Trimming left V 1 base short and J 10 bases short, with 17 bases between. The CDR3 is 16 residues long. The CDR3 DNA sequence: TGTGCCAGCAGCTTAGTCCCCCTGGGGGGGCGATCACCCCTCCACTTT. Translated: CASSLVPLGGRSPLHF.

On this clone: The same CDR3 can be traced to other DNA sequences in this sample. The DNA for the CDR3 is TGCAGCGTTAGGGGGGCCACTGAAGCTTTCTTT. Translation: CSVRGATEAFF. This chain connects TRBV29-1 to TRBJ1-1; tentative D call: TRBD1 (6 bases). Per germline, CDR1 SQVTM and CDR2 ANQGSEA. Trimming removed 5 bases from V and 4 bases from J, with 8 bases in between. This CDR3 comprises 11 residues.

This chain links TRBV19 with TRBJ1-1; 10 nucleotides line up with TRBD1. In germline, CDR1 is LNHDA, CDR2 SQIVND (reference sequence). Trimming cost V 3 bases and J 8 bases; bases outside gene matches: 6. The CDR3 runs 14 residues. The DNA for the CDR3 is TGTGCCAGTAGTATTGGACAGGGGGAACGAGAAGCTTTCTTT. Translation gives CASSIGQGEREAFF. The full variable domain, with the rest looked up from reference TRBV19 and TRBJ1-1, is DGGITQSPKYLFRKEGQNVTLSCEQNLNHDAMYWYRQDPGQGLRLIYYSQIVNDFQKGDIAEGYSVSREKKESFPLTVTSAQKNPTAFYLCASSIGQGEREAFFGQGTRLTVV.

The DNA of the CDR3 is TGTGCCAGCAGCGGAATAGCGGGAGGGTACACCGGGGAGCTGTTTTTT. Translation: CASSGIAGGYTGELFF. This chain uses TRBV5-4 with TRBJ2-2; the match to TRBD2 covers 11 bases. Trimming took 4 bases from V and 3 from J; bases not matched to a gene: 5. Germline V gene data show CDR1 as SGHNT and CDR2 as YYREEE (reference sequence). The CDR3 has 16 amino acids.

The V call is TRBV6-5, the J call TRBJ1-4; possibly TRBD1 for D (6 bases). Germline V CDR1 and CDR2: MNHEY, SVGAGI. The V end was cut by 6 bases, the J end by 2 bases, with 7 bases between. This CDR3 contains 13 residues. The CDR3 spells CASRGATNEKLFF. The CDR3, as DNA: TGTGCCAGCAGGGGGGCCACTAATGAAAAACTGTTTTTT.